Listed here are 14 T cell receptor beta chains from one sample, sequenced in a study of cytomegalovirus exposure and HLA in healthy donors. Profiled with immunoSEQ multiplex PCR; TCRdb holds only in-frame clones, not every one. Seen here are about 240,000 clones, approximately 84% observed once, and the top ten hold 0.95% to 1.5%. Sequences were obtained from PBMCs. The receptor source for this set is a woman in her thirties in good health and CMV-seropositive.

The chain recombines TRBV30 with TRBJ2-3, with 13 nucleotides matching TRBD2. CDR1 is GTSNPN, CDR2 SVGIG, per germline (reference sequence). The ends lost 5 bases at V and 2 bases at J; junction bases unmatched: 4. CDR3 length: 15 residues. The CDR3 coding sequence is TGTGCCTGGTCTACTAGCGGGAGGGCCACAGATACGCAGTATTTT. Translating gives CAWSTSGRATDTQYF.

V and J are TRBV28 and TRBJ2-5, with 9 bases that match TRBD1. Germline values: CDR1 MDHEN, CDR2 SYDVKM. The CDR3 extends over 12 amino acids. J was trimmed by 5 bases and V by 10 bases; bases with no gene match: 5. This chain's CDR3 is CATTGGVETQYF. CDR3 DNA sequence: TGTGCCACCACAGGGGGCGTCGAGACCCAGTACTTC.

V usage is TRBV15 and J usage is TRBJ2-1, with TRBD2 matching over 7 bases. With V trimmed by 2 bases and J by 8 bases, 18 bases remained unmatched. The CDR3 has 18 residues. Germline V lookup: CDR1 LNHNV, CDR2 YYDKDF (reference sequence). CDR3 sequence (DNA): TGTGCCACCAGCAGAACCTCGGGGGGACCTATCGCATCCCATGAGCAGTTCTTC. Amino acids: CATSRTSGGPIASHEQFF.

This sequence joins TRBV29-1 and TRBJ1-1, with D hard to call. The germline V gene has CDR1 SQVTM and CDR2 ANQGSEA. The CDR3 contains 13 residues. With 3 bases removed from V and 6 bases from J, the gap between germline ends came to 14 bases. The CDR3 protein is CSVDELRFPEAFF. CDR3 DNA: TGCAGCGTTGATGAACTAAGGTTCCCTGAAGCTTTCTTT.

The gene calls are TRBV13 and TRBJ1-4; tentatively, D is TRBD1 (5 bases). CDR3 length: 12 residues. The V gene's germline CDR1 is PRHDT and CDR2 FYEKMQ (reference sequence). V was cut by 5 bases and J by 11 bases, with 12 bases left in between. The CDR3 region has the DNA TGTGCCAGCAGCCGCGGGACGGAGAAACTGTTTTTT. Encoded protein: CASSRGTEKLFF.

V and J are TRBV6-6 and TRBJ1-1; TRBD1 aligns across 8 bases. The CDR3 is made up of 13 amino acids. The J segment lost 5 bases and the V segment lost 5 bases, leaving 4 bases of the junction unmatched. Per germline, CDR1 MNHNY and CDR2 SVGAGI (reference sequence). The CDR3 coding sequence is TGTGCCAGCAGTCAGGGGGCAAGTACTGAAGCTTTCTTT. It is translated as CASSQGASTEAFF.

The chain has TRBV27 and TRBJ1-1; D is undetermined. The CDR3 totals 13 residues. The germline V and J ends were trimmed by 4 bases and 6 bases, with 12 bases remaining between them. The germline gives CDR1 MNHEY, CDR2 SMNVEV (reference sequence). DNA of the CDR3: TGTGCCAGCAGTTCGATGAAAACAGCTGAAGCTTTCTTT. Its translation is CASSSMKTAEAFF.

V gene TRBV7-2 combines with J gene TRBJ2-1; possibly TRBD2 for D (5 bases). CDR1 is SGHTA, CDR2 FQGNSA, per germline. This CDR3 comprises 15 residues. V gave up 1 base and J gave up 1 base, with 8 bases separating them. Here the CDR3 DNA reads TGTGCCAGCAGCTTAGTGGGGAGTTCCTACAATGAGCAGTTCTTC. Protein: CASSLVGSSYNEQFF.

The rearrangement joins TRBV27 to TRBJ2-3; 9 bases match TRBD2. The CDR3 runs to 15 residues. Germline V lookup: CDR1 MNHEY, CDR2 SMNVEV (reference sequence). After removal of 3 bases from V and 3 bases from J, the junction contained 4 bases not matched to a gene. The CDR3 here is CASSFSGRSTDTQYF. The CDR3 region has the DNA TGTGCCAGCAGTTTCAGCGGGAGGTCTACAGATACGCAGTATTTT.

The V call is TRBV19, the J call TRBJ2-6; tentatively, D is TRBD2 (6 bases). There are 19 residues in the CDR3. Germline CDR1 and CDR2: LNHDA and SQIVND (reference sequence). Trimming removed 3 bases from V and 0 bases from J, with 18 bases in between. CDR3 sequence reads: CASSILRGLTSSGANVLTF. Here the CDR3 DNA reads TGTGCCAGTAGTATCTTGCGCGGCCTGACTAGCTCTGGGGCCAACGTCCTGACTTTC.

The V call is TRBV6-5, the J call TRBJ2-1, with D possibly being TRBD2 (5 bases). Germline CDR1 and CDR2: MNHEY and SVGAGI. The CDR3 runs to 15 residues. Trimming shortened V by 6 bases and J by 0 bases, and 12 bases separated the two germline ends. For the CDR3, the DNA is TGTGCCAGCAGCCTCCTTGGGAGCTCCTACAATGAGCAGTTCTTC. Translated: CASSLLGSSYNEQFF.

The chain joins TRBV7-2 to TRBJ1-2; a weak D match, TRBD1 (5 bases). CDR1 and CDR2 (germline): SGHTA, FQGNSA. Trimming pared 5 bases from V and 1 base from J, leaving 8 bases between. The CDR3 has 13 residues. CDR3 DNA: TGTGCCAGCAGCCAAGGGGTTAACTATGGCTACACCTTC. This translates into CASSQGVNYGYTF.

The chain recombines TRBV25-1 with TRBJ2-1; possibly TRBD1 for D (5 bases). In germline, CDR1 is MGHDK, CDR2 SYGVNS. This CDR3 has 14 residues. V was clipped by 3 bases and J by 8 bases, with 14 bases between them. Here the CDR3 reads CASSDLSGIYEQFF. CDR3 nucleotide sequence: TGTGCCAGCAGTGATCTCTCAGGGATCTATGAGCAGTTCTTC.

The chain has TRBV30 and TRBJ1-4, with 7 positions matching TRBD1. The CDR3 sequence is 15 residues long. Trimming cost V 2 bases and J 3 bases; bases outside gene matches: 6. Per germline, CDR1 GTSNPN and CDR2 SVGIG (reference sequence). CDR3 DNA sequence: TGTGCCTGGAGTAGAATTCAGGGGGCTAATGAAAAACTGTTTTTT. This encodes CAWSRIQGANEKLFF.